This is a list of T cell receptor beta chains from one sample in a study of T-cell reconstitution after alpha-beta-depleted transplantation in children. MiXCR, run by TCRdb on the PCR reads, gives a single entry per CDR3 protein. The profile covers roughly 610,000 distinct CDR3 sequences, with about 10% appearing a single time and around 4% taken by the ten largest. This specimen was PBMCs from the stem cell graft donor, taken from the stem cell graft. The receptors were gathered from a human donor who donated a stem cell graft to a child with acute myeloid leukemia. CDR3s include the opening cysteine and the closing phenylalanine or tryptophan. A D gene is named only where the DNA matches it firmly. A row's size may be missing; if present it is once, few, many or a size class.

D: .
J: TRBJ2-2
V: TRBV5-5
size: .
CDR3: CASTTPGGTGELFF
DNA: TGTGCCAGCACCACCCCGGGTGGCACCGGGGAGCTGTTTTTT

D: TRBD2
J: TRBJ2-3
V: TRBV18
size: .
CDR3: CASSPRLAGVGLPGTDTQYF
DNA: TGTGCCAGCTCACCACGGCTAGCGGGAGTTGGACTTCCGGGCACAGATACGCAGTATTTT

D: TRBD2
J: TRBJ2-5
V: TRBV11-3
size: .
CDR3: CASSLSFSGEETQYF
DNA: TGTGCCAGCAGCTTAAGTTTCAGCGGGGAAGAGACCCAGTACTTC

D: .
J: TRBJ1-3
V: TRBV12-1
size: few
CDR3: CASSYGPGTGSSSGNAIYF
DNA: TGTGCCAGCAGCTACGGTCCCGGGACAGGGTCCTCCTCTGGAAACGCCATATATTTT

D: TRBD2
J: TRBJ2-5
V: TRBV28
size: .
CDR3: CASSQQRTGGQTQYF
DNA: TGTGCCAGCAGTCAACAGAGGACGGGAGGACAGACCCAGTACTTC

D: .
J: TRBJ2-1
V: TRBV9
size: few
CDR3: CASSVAPPDEQFF
DNA: TGTGCCAGCAGCGTAGCCCCCCCGGATGAGCAGTTCTTC

D: TRBD2
J: TRBJ2-1
V: TRBV12-3/TRBV12-4
size: many
CDR3: CASTGTSGIHNEQFF
DNA: TGTGCCAGCACCGGGACTAGCGGGATTCACAATGAGCAGTTCTTC

D: .
J: TRBJ2-6
V: TRBV12-3/TRBV12-4
size: few
CDR3: CASRRPGTGANVLTF
DNA: TGTGCCAGCAGGCGCCCAGGGACTGGGGCCAACGTCCTGACTTTC

D: .
J: TRBJ2-5
V: TRBV6-2/TRBV6-3
size: many
CDR3: CASSSPRGQETQYF
DNA: TGTGCCAGCAGTTCCCCGCGCGGCCAAGAGACCCAGTACTTC

D: TRBD2
J: TRBJ2-7
V: TRBV29-1
size: few
CDR3: CSVGALAGTYEQYF
DNA: TGCAGCGTTGGGGCACTAGCGGGGACCTACGAGCAGTACTTC

D: TRBD1
J: TRBJ2-7
V: TRBV12-3/TRBV12-4
size: many
CDR3: CASIPGQGGTYEQYF
DNA: TGTGCCAGCATCCCGGGACAGGGAGGAACCTACGAGCAGTACTTC

D: .
J: TRBJ1-3
V: TRBV25-1
size: .
CDR3: CASSEETSSGNTIYF
DNA: TGTGCCAGCAGTGAAGAGACGAGCTCTGGAAACACCATATATTTT

D: TRBD1
J: TRBJ1-5
V: TRBV6-5
size: few
CDR3: CASTSGGGNQPQHF
DNA: TGTGCCAGCACCTCAGGGGGTGGCAATCAGCCCCAGCATTTT

D: .
J: TRBJ2-3
V: TRBV20-1
size: .
CDR3: CSASGSASTDTQYF
DNA: TGCAGTGCTAGTGGTTCAGCCAGCACAGATACGCAGTATTTT

D: .
J: TRBJ1-2
V: TRBV14
size: few
CDR3: CASSQASFYGTGYTF
DNA: TGTGCCAGCAGCCAGGCTTCGTTCTATGGAACCGGCTACACCTTC

D: TRBD1
J: TRBJ1-3
V: TRBV29-1
size: few
CDR3: CSVTGVGNTIYF
DNA: TGCAGCGTCACAGGGGTCGGAAACACCATATATTTT

D: .
J: TRBJ1-1
V: TRBV30
size: once
CDR3: CAWSGRAQEAFF
DNA: TGTGCCTGGAGTGGCAGGGCCCAGGAAGCTTTCTTT

D: TRBD1
J: TRBJ1-1
V: TRBV5-1
size: .
CDR3: CASSTNRGQRNEAFF
DNA: TGCGCCAGCAGCACAAACAGGGGACAAAGGAATGAAGCTTTCTTT

D: TRBD1
J: TRBJ1-2
V: TRBV16
size: .
CDR3: CASSQSALLTGRGYGYTF
DNA: TGTGCCAGCAGCCAATCCGCATTATTGACAGGGAGAGGCTATGGCTACACCTTC